Following are 26 T cell receptor delta chains from one sample sequenced in a study of gamma-delta T cells after stem cell transplantation. TCRdb reapplied CATT to the RT-PCR reads. The sample carries approximately 2,500 delta-chain clones, approximately 2.9% recorded once. Sequencing input: gamma-delta T cells. Every receptor here comes from a human donor. It is not recorded whose cells these are; they may come from a transplant donor.

A few counts support this clone. At one boundary the junction diverges from the germline segment, which might be a read error. This rearrangement joins TRDV2 to TRDJ1; 11 nucleotides match TRDD3. The CDR3 contains 20 residues. Germline-derived CDR1 and CDR2 are GEAIGNYY and EKD. CDR3 amino acids: CARDTVNLVGDTQGGRKLIF. The CDR3 DNA sequence: TGTGCCCGTGACACCGTCAATTTGGTGGGGGATACGCAAGGAGGCCGTAAACTCATCTTT.

As regards this clone: A much bigger clone sits one base away, suggesting this may be a read error. Different DNA sequences within this sample yield the same CDR3. V and J are TRDV2 and TRDJ1; 10 nucleotides align to TRDD3. The CDR3 has 16 residues. After removal of 2 bases from V and 1 base from J, the junction contained 6 bases not matched to a gene. Germline loops: CDR1 GEAIGNYY, CDR2 EKD. CDR3 sequence reads: CACDILGDSGTDKLIF. The CDR3 DNA is TGTGCCTGTGACATACTGGGGGATTCAGGCACCGATAAACTCATCTTT.

The J gene is TRDJ1, the V gene TRDV2; TRDD3 matches 8 bases. Trimming took 3 bases from V and 0 from J; bases not matched to a gene: 14. This CDR3 spans 18 amino acids. Germline V gives CDR1 GEAIGNYY, CDR2 EKD. The CDR3: CACDPLLAGGPNTDKLIF. CDR3 sequence (DNA): TGTGCCTGTGACCCCCTGTTAGCTGGGGGACCTAACACCGATAAACTCATCTTT.

This clone is medium-sized in the sample. A far larger clone is only one base removed, so a read error is likely. The chain joins TRDV2 to TRDJ1; 9 bases are shared with TRDD3. From germline, CDR1 is GEAIGNYY and CDR2 EKD. The CDR3 consists of 14 residues. The CDR3 reads CARDTLGETDKLIF. The CDR3, as DNA: TGTGCCCGTGACACACTGGGGGAAACCGATAAACTCATCTTT.

This clone is labeled as medium-sized. A far larger clone is a single base away, which makes a read error likely. This chain links TRDV2 with TRDJ3, with 8 positions matching TRDD3. This CDR3 spans 23 amino acids. Germline lookup yields CDR1 GEAIGNYY and CDR2 EKD. CDR3 sequence reads: CACDTIPVLGGLPDSWDTRQVFF. The CDR3 nucleotides are TGTGCCTGTGACACGATACCCGTACTGGGGGGTCTACCAGACTCCTGGGACACCCGACAGGTGTTTTTC.

This clone has only a few counts. A far larger clone is one nucleotide away, so this likely arose from a read error. This specimen includes other DNA sequences encoding the same CDR3. The DNA of the CDR3 is TGTGCCTGTGACACCGTAGGATTGGGGGCAACCACCTATCCCACACCGACCGATAAACTCATCTTT. As protein: CACDTVGLGATTYPTPTDKLIF. This chain joins TRDV2 and TRDJ1; a possible D gene is TRDD3 (6 bases). The CDR3 extends over 22 amino acids. Between the trimmed V and J ends, which lost 0 bases and 2 bases, there was a span of 33 bases. The V gene's germline CDR1 is GEAIGNYY and CDR2 EKD.

This clone has more than one count but fewer than ten. CDR3 region: CACDSVLGDTEADKLIF. In DNA, the CDR3 is TGTGCCTGTGACTCCGTACTGGGGGATACGGAAGCCGATAAACTCATCTTT. The V call is TRDV2, the J call TRDJ1, with 13 nucleotides matching TRDD3. This CDR3 spans 17 amino acids. Per germline, CDR1 GEAIGNYY and CDR2 EKD. V gave up 3 bases and J gave up 3 bases; unmatched junction bases: 9.

Details on this clone: A much larger clonotype is one base distant, so this may be a read error. Additional DNA sequences in this sample encode the identical CDR3. The chain joins TRDV2 to TRDJ1, with TRDD3 matching over 9 bases. Germline CDR1 reads GEAIGNYY; CDR2 reads EKD. This CDR3 contains 17 residues. V shed 3 bases, J shed 5 bases, and the junction held 15 bases outside the gene matches. In DNA form, the CDR3 reads TGTGCCTGTGACTCCATTACTGGGGGACAACATGGTGATAAACTCATCTTT. This encodes CACDSITGGQHGDKLIF.

A remark on this clone: The TCRdb protein, from a much larger clone, departs from this DNA's translation at residue 13, likely by read error; the protein shown derives from the DNA. The chain uses TRDV2 and TRDJ3; D is possibly TRDD2 or TRDD3 (5 bases each). The germline V gene encodes CDR1 GEAIGNYY and CDR2 EKD. CDR3 size: 18 residues. The CDR3 DNA sequence: TGTGCCTGTGACACCGTGAGGATAAGTTCCTGGGACATCCGACAGATGTTTTTC. Protein sequence: CACDTVRISSWDIRQMFF.

A few counts support this clone. Being one base from a much bigger clone, this may be a read error. This same CDR3 is encoded by further DNA sequences in the sample. The rearrangement uses TRDV2 and TRDJ1, with a tentative D call TRDD2 (6 bases). The ends were cut back, 3 bases at V and 2 bases at J, with 30 bases in the middle. Germline CDR1 is GEAIGNYY and CDR2 is EKD. The CDR3 consists of 20 residues. The CDR3 sequence is CACDEAFHTSLEKSTDKLIF. For the CDR3, the DNA is TGTGCCTGTGACGAGGCCTTCCACACGTCCCTTGAAAAGTCGACCGATAAACTCATCTTT.

The J gene is TRDJ3, the V gene TRDV2; TRDD3 agrees at 8 bases. This CDR3 spans 20 amino acids. Trimming removed 3 bases from V and 0 bases from J; junction bases left unmatched: 12. Germline CDR1 reads GEAIGNYY; CDR2 reads EKD. The CDR3 sequence: CACDLITGGPSSWDTRQMFF. The CDR3 DNA reads TGTGCCTGTGACCTAATTACTGGGGGTCCGAGCTCCTGGGACACCCGACAGATGTTTTTC.

The J gene is TRDJ1, the V gene TRDV2; 12 bases agree with TRDD3. The CDR3 runs to 23 residues. Per the germline V gene, CDR1 is GEAIGNYY and CDR2 is EKD. V lost 0 bases, J lost 7 bases, and 29 bases stayed unmatched. DNA for the CDR3: TGTGCCTGTGACACCGTTGGTATCCCGACTCTGGGGGATACGCGAGGGGTAGAGGGTAAACTCATCTTT. This translates into CACDTVGIPTLGDTRGVEGKLIF.

The rearrangement uses TRDV2 and TRDJ1; 11 nucleotides match TRDD3. CDR1 is GEAIGNYY and CDR2 is EKD in the germline V gene. J lost 3 bases, V lost 0 bases, and 11 bases had no gene match. The CDR3 runs 18 residues. The CDR3 nucleotides are TGTGCCTGTGACACCTTAGTGGTGGGGGATACGCCGTCCGATAAACTCATCTTT. Translating it yields CACDTLVVGDTPSDKLIF.

In its sample, this clone was seen a few times. Within the sample, other DNA sequences also encode this same CDR3. J is TRDJ1 and V is TRDV2, with 12 bases fitting TRDD3. Germline CDR1 is GEAIGNYY and CDR2 is EKD. The CDR3 is made up of 18 amino acids. Trimming removed 3 bases from V and 2 bases from J; junction bases left unmatched: 12. The CDR3 nucleotides read TGTGCCTGTGACGGGATCCGACTGGGGGATACTAGGACCGATAAACTCATCTTT. Its translation: CACDGIRLGDTRTDKLIF.

A remark on this clone: This likely came from a read error, as a far larger clone is one base away. The chain carries TRDV2 and TRDJ1; 11 nucleotides line up with TRDD3. The germline gives CDR1 GEAIGNYY, CDR2 EKD. This CDR3 is 16 amino acids long. The J segment lost 3 bases and the V segment lost 4 bases, leaving 9 bases of the junction unmatched. CDR3 DNA sequence: TGTGCCTGTGAGTCCCTACTGGGGGATAACGCCGATAAACTCATCTTT. It codes for CACESLLGDNADKLIF.

V and J are TRDV1 and TRDJ3, with TRDD3 identical over 12 bases. Losses at the gene ends were 1 base for V and 0 bases for J; bases not matched to a gene: 22. The germline gives CDR1 TSWWSYY, CDR2 QGS. The CDR3 is 26 residues long. CDR3 DNA sequence: TGTGCTCTTGGGGAACCAGCCTTCCTACTGCGGTCCGTACTGGGGGATACCTCCTGGGACACCCGACAGATGTTTTTC. Translation: CALGEPAFLLRSVLGDTSWDTRQMFF.

This clone was found a few times. The protein held in TCRdb is that of a much larger clone and does not match this DNA's translation at residue 11, likely because of a read error; the protein shown is translated from the DNA. The V and J genes are TRDV2 and TRDJ1; no clear D gene. CDR3 size: 15 residues. Germline CDR1 GEAIGNYY, CDR2 EKD. DNA of the CDR3: TGTGCCTGTGACACCCTACTAAGTGGCACCTATAAACTCATCTTT. Translation: CACDTLLSGTYKLIF.

About this clone itself: Translating this DNA gives a protein that differs at residue 8 from the TCRdb one, which belongs to a much larger clone; a read error is likely, and the protein shown is this translation. V is TRDV2 and J is TRDJ1; D unresolved. The V and J ends lost 3 bases and 2 bases respectively, with 24 bases between them. The CDR3 has 18 residues. Germline CDR1 and CDR2: GEAIGNYY and EKD. CDR3 region: CACDALTGVGSSTDKLIF. Written as DNA, the CDR3 is TGTGCCTGTGACGCGCTTACAGGAGTTGGTAGTTCTACCGATAAACTCATCTTT.

This clone was seen only a few times. The TCRdb protein comes from a much larger clone and disagrees with this DNA's translation at residue 6, likely due to a read error; the protein given here is derived from the DNA. V is TRDV2 and J is TRDJ1; 10 nucleotides align to TRDD3. V lost 1 base, J lost 0 bases, and 4 bases stayed unmatched. The CDR3 covers 16 residues. Germline V lookup: CDR1 GEAIGNYY, CDR2 EKD. The CDR3 here is CACDTPLGDNTDKLIF. The CDR3 DNA reads as TGTGCCTGTGACACGCCCCTGGGGGATAACACCGATAAACTCATCTTT.

As to this clone: This DNA's translation and the protein TCRdb lists, from a much larger clone, do not match at residue 10, likely due to a read error; the protein shown is translated from the DNA. The chain links TRDV2 to TRDJ1; D might be TRDD2 (6 bases). Trimming removed 0 bases from V and 1 base from J, with 14 bases in between. Germline loops: CDR1 GEAIGNYY, CDR2 EKD. The CDR3 has 16 amino acids. This CDR3 is CACDTVPSARTDKLIF. The CDR3 nucleotides are TGTGCCTGTGACACCGTTCCTTCCGCCCGCACCGATAAACTCATCTTT.

This clone was seen only a few times. TCRdb's listed protein matches a much larger clone and diverges from this DNA's translation at residue 6, likely through a read error; the protein shown comes from the DNA. This sequence joins TRDV3 and TRDJ1, with D uncertain. Deletions cut 3 bases from V and 0 bases from J, with 14 bases between. The germline V gene has CDR1 TVYSNPD and CDR2 GDNSRS (reference sequence). The CDR3 consists of 14 residues. For the CDR3, the DNA is TGTGCCTTGGTACCCTCGCGGAACACCGATAAACTCATCTTT. Protein sequence: CALVPSRNTDKLIF.

This clone was recorded a few times. Given a far larger clone just one base away, this is likely a sequencing read error. This chain joins TRDV2 and TRDJ3; D is possibly TRDD3 (5 bases). V lost 0 bases and J lost 2, with 22 bases in between. The CDR3 sequence is 21 residues long. Germline values: CDR1 GEAIGNYY, CDR2 EKD. CDR3 sequence: CACDTAGSRTGKAWDTRQMFF. Here the CDR3 DNA reads TGTGCCTGTGACACCGCGGGTAGCCGTACTGGAAAGGCCTGGGACACCCGACAGATGTTTTTC.

This clone is categorized as medium-sized (0.01 to 0.1%). This sequence is one base from a far larger clone and is likely a read error. CDR3 DNA sequence: TGTGCCTGTGACGCCGTTACCTTGCGACACACCGATAAACTCATCTTT. As protein: CACDAVTLRHTDKLIF. This chain joins TRDV2 and TRDJ1, with D hard to call. Trimming took off 3 bases at V and 0 bases at J, with 16 bases between the two ends. The CDR3 totals 16 residues. Germline CDR1 GEAIGNYY, CDR2 EKD.

About this clone: One base separates it from a far larger clone, so it is likely a read error. Other DNA sequences in the sample encode the same CDR3. The chain couples TRDV2 to TRDJ1; 12 nucleotides match TRDD3. The germline V gene has CDR1 GEAIGNYY and CDR2 EKD. The CDR3 is 16 residues long. The CDR3 nucleotides are TGTGCTTGTGACACTCTACTGGGGGATACTTCCGATAAACTCATCTTT. Translating gives CACDTLLGDTSDKLIF.

By frequency in the sample, this clone is medium-sized. This likely came from a read error, as a far larger clone is one base away. The chain couples TRDV2 to TRDJ1; TRDD3 matches at 9 bases. The length of the CDR3 is 22 residues. CDR1 and CDR2 from the germline V gene are GEAIGNYY and EKD. The CDR3 nucleotides read TGTGCCCGTGACACCGTTACGCCTAGTACTGGGGGACCCCCAAGGTACACCGATAAACTCATCTTT. It encodes CARDTVTPSTGGPPRYTDKLIF.

This clone is medium-sized. Different DNA sequences within this sample yield the same CDR3. This chain connects TRDV2 to TRDJ1, with 10 positions matching TRDD3. The germline CDR1 and CDR2 sequences are GEAIGNYY and EKD. CDR3 length: 16 residues. Trimming cost V 0 bases and J 2 bases; bases outside gene matches: 5. CDR3 sequence: CACDTVLLGDTDKLIF. The CDR3 bases are TGTGCCTGTGACACCGTTCTACTGGGGGATACCGATAAACTCATCTTT.